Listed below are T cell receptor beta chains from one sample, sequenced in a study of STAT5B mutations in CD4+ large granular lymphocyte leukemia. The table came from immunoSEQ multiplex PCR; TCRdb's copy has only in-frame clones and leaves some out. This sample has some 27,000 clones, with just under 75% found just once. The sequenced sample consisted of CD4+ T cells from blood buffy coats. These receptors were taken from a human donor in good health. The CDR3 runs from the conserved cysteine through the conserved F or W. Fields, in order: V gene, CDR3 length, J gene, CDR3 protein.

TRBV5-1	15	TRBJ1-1	CASSLIGLTNTEAFF
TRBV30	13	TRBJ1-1	CASLTDSNTEAFF
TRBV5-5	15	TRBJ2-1	CASSLQGYSYNEQFF
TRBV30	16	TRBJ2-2	CAWSRRQGAGTGELFF
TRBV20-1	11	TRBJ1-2	CSLWGSYGYTF
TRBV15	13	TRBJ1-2	CATSRDRGDGYTF
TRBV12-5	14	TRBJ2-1	CASGLVEGGGEQFF
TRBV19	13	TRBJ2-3	CASRKRGIDTQYF
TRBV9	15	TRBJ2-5	CASSVRGLYQETQYF
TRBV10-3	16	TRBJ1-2	CAISESDRLLQPGYTF
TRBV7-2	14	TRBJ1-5	CASSLAAANQPQHF
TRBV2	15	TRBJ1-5	CASSLRQGGNQPQHF
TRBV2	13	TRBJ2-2	CASSKGDTGELFF
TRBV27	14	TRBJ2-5	CASGQGRGGETQYF
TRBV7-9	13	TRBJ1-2	CASSLGGNYGYTF
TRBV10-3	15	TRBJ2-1	CAIRTGIVGDNEQFF
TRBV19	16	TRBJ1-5	CASSPSTGFGNQPQHF
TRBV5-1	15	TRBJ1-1	CASSLSGTGNTEAFF
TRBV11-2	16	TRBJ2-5	CASSSTHRVIQETQYF
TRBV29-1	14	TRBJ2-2	CSVAAFSNTGELFF
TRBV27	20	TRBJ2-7	CASDSTIRRRETSTVYEQYF
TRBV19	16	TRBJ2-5	CASSGTSGFQKETQYF
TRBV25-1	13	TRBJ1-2	CASNGGQIYGYTF
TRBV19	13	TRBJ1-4	CASSRAGEGKLFF
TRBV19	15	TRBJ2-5	CASSPGKLREETQYF
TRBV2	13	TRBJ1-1	CASSAEQGSEAFF
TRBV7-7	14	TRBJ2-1	CASSPDRGKGEQFF
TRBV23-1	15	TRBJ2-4	CASSQSGGPENIQYF
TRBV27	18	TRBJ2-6	CASSPGTGLSSGANVLTF
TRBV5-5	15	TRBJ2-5	CASSFGPGQQETQYF
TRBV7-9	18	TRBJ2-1	CASSQGWGERSSYNEQFF
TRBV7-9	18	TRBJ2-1	CASSSGLAGGGRYNEQFF
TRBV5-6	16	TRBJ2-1	CASSLGAGGSYNEQFF
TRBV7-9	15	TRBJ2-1	CASTLSSGKSNEQFF
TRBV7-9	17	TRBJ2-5	CASSLDLGLAGQETQYF
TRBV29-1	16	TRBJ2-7	CSVAKGGERAAYEQYF
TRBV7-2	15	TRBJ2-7	CASSLDGQGTYEQYF
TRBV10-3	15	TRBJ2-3	CAISPGQGWVDTQYF
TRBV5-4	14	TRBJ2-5	CASSSEGREETQYF
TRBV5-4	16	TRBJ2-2	CASSPQDRTNTGELFF
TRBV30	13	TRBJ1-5	CAWTPGTSQPQHF
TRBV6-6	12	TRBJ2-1	CASRGADNEQFF
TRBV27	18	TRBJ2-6	CASSLWSGGTSGANVLTF
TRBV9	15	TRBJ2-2	CASSVVREVTGELFF
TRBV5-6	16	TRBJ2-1	CASSLVGAGGSDEQFF
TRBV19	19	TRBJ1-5	CASSITAGSGMIGNQPQHF
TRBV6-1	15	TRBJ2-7	CASSPLAVGTYEQYF
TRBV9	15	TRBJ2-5	CASSAGTSGQETQYF
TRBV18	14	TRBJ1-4	CASSPGTRSEKLFF
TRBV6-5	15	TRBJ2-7	CASSYALGGGYEQYF
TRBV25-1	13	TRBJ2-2	CASSGLVAGELFF
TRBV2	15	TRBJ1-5	CASRVDSGGGQPQHF
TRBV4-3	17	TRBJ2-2	CASSQTAGGPNTGELFF
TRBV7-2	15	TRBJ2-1	CASSGYMGPHNEQFF
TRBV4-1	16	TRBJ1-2	CASSQESGARRDGYTF
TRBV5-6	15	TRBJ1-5	CASSLGRDRHQPQHF
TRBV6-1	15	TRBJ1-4	CATRPIDRAGEKLFF
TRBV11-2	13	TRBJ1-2	CASSPSTGVGYTF
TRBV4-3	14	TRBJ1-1	CASSQAASGLEAFF